These 31 T cell receptor beta chains were all obtained from the same sample, sequenced in a study of memory B cells and T cells in multiple sclerosis. Separate sequencing covered autoproliferating (CFSE-dim) and non-proliferating (CFSE-high) T cells from stimulus-free culture. Cultures began with 5x10^7 CFSE-labeled PBMCs, unstimulated for roughly seven days, with replicate wells pooled. Libraries were prepared by immunoSEQ multiplex PCR; TCRdb keeps only in-frame clonotypes and omits some of them. Counted here are about 12,000 clones, about 83% occurring once; the ten biggest clones make up 2.5% to 3.5%. Their antigens are not known. The sequenced sample was PBMCs from blood kept in culture. Receptor source: a human donor with multiple sclerosis.

This clone is a singleton in its sample. The chain uses TRBV6-1 and TRBJ1-1, with D uncertain. V dropped 0 bases and J dropped 7 bases, with 6 bases sitting between them. The CDR3 is 12 residues long. The germline CDR1 and CDR2 sequences are MNHNS and SASEGT. The CDR3 DNA is TGTGCCAGCAGTGAAGCCGGCGGTGAAGCTTTCTTT. It encodes CASSEAGGEAFF.

The chain recombines TRBV2 with TRBJ1-6; TRBD1 matches 8 bases. The CDR3 has 15 amino acids. Germline CDR1 reads SNHLY; CDR2 reads FYNNEI. With 7 bases clipped from V and 8 bases from J, the junction kept 10 bases outside the gene matches. The DNA of the CDR3 is TGTGCCAGCAAGAATTTGACAGGGGTATATTCACCCCTCCACTTT. It specifies CASKNLTGVYSPLHF.

The V call is TRBV5-4, the J call TRBJ2-6; D not certain. V was shortened by 2 bases and J by 0 bases, with 6 bases between the two germline ends. The CDR3 totals 15 residues. The germline V gene encodes CDR1 SGHNT and CDR2 YYREEE (reference sequence). CDR3 protein: CASSFPSSGANVLTF. Written as DNA, the CDR3 is TGTGCCAGCAGCTTTCCATCCTCTGGGGCCAACGTCCTGACTTTC.

A few counts support this clone. The rearrangement joins TRBV28 to TRBJ1-2; no clear D gene. Trimming left V 4 bases short and J 8 bases short, with 11 bases between. CDR3 length: 12 residues. Germline CDR1 reads MDHEN; CDR2 reads SYDVKM. CDR3 in amino acids: CASSSAGSGYTF. CDR3 coding DNA: TGTGCCAGCAGTTCGGCGGGCAGCGGCTACACCTTC.

This clone has a handful of counts. CDR3 amino acids: CASSSSTGNTGELFF. CDR3 in DNA: TGCGCCAGCAGCTCTTCGACAGGGAACACCGGGGAGCTGTTTTTT. The V call is TRBV5-1, the J call TRBJ2-2; TRBD1 is a possible D gene (6 bases). This CDR3 is 15 amino acids long. Germline CDR1 and CDR2: SGHRS and YFSETQ. Trimming pared 3 bases from V and 1 base from J, leaving 10 bases between.

V is TRBV5-6 and J is TRBJ1-2; possible D gene TRBD1, 6 bases. Trimming cost V 4 bases and J 4 bases, with 11 bases left between them. This CDR3 region has 13 residues. Germline CDR1 and CDR2: SGHDT and YYEEEE. The CDR3 nucleotides are TGTGCCAGCAGCCGCAGGGGCAGCTATGGCTACACCTTC. Residues: CASSRRGSYGYTF. Full variable domain (remainder filled in from reference TRBV5-6 and TRBJ1-2): DAGVTQSPTHLIKTRGQQVTLRCSPKSGHDTVSWYQQALGQGPQFIFQYYEEEERQRGNFPDRFSGHQFPNYSSELNVNALLLGDSALYLCASSRRGSYGYTFGSGTRLTVV.

V is TRBV2 and J is TRBJ2-3; D unclear. V was clipped by 7 bases and J by 0 bases, with 14 bases between them. Looked up from germline, CDR1 is SNHLY and CDR2 is FYNNEI. The CDR3 is made up of 15 amino acids. The DNA for the CDR3 is TGTGCCAGCAACTGGGAAGTAGTTAGCACAGATACGCAGTATTTT. Its translation: CASNWEVVSTDTQYF.

With regard to this clone: One end of the junction fails to match germline, which may point to a read error. The V gene is TRBV7-2, the J gene TRBJ2-4; 8 positions match TRBD2. The V gene's germline CDR1 is SGHTA and CDR2 FQGNSA. This CDR3 contains 14 residues. The CDR3 protein is CASSPRGAKYIQYF. CDR3 nucleotides: TGTGCCAGCAGCCCGCGGGGGGCCAAATACATTCAGTACTTC.

The chain has TRBV28 and TRBJ2-7, with unresolved D. Germline assignment: CDR1 MDHEN and CDR2 SYDVKM. V was pared by 3 bases and J by 3 bases, with 6 bases between. This CDR3 contains 12 residues. The DNA of the CDR3 is TGTGCCAGCAGTTTCGCCCACTACGAGCAGTACTTC. Residues: CASSFAHYEQYF.

The chain recombines TRBV9 with TRBJ1-6, with 8 nucleotides matching TRBD1. Germline assignment: CDR1 SGDLS and CDR2 YYNGEE. The CDR3 is made up of 14 amino acids. Trimming cost V 2 bases and J 8 bases; bases outside gene matches: 3. The CDR3 DNA follows: TGTGCCAGCAGCGTGGGACAGGTCCATTCACCCCTCCACTTT. Protein: CASSVGQVHSPLHF. Variable domain in full (rest from reference TRBV9 and TRBJ1-6): DSGVTQTPKHLITATGQRVTLRCSPRSGDLSVYWYQQSLDQGLQFLIQYYNGEERAKGNILERFSAQQFPDLHSELNLSSLELGDSALYFCASSVGQVHSPLHFGNGTRLTVT.

The chain couples TRBV10-2 to TRBJ1-2, with D possibly TRBD1 on 5 matching bases. Germline lookup yields CDR1 WSHSY and CDR2 SAAADI. This CDR3 spans 13 amino acids. Trimming left V 4 bases short and J 6 bases short, with 12 bases between. The CDR3 DNA sequence: TGCGCCAGCAGTGGCAGGGATGCGGATGGCTACACCTTC. This codes for CASSGRDADGYTF.

V and J are TRBV15 and TRBJ1-5; the match to TRBD1 covers 10 bases. The germline CDR1 and CDR2 sequences are LNHNV and YYDKDF (reference sequence). This CDR3 region has 15 residues. Trimming at V came to 4 bases and at J to 2 bases, leaving 2 bases not matched to a gene. Written as DNA, the CDR3 is TGTGCCACCAGCAACGGACAGGGGGGCAATCAGCCCCAGCATTTT. It translates to CATSNGQGGNQPQHF.

This clone came up once. CDR3 loop: CASSNRTGVYYGYTF. CDR3 nucleotide sequence: TGTGCCAGCAGCAATCGGACAGGGGTATACTATGGCTACACCTTC. The chain recombines TRBV16 with TRBJ1-2; TRBD1 agrees at 9 bases. This CDR3 region has 15 residues. V lost 5 bases to trimming and J lost 3 bases; unmatched junction nucleotides: 7. Per the germline V gene, CDR1 is KGHSY and CDR2 is FQNENV.

This clone showed up just once. The rearrangement uses TRBV2 and TRBJ2-5; D gene ambiguous. This CDR3 has 12 residues. Germline CDR1 reads SNHLY; CDR2 reads FYNNEI. The V and J ends lost 3 bases and 5 bases respectively, with 7 bases between them. Written as DNA, the CDR3 is TGTGCCAGCAGTGAGAGTTCGGAGACCCAGTACTTC. Translating gives CASSESSETQYF.

The chain couples TRBV29-1 to TRBJ1-2; D might be TRBD1 (5 bases). V dropped 4 bases and J dropped 3 bases, with 12 bases sitting between them. The CDR3 is 13 amino acids. Germline CDR1 reads SQVTM; CDR2 reads ANQGSEA. In nucleotides, the CDR3 is TGCAGCGTTGCTGCGGGGACCGACTATGGCTACACCTTC. Amino acids: CSVAAGTDYGYTF.

The chain is built from TRBV4-1 and TRBJ2-7, with a tentative D call TRBD2 (5 bases). CDR3 size: 12 residues. V was clipped by 6 bases and J by 5 bases, with 11 bases between them. Germline CDR1 MGHRA, CDR2 YSYEKL. The CDR3 protein is CASRGNGDEQYF. The CDR3 coding sequence is TGCGCCAGCAGGGGTAACGGGGACGAGCAGTACTTC.

The V gene is TRBV18, the J gene TRBJ1-1, with D maybe TRBD1 (5 bases). Germline loops: CDR1 KGHSH, CDR2 LQKENI. V dropped 3 bases and J dropped 5 bases, with 13 bases sitting between them. The CDR3 length is 14 residues. CDR3 DNA: TGTGCCAGCTCACCTGCCAGGGTGCAAACTGAAGCTTTCTTT. It encodes CASSPARVQTEAFF.

In the case of this clone: The same CDR3 arises from other DNA sequences in this sample as well. The V gene is TRBV5-1, the J gene TRBJ2-6; D ambiguous. V dropped 0 bases and J dropped 4 bases, with 5 bases sitting between them. The CDR3 runs to 14 residues. CDR1 and CDR2 (germline): SGHRS, YFSETQ. CDR3 DNA: TGCGCCAGCAGCTTGGAACCCGGGGCCAACGTCCTGACTTTC. As protein: CASSLEPGANVLTF. The full variable domain, in which reference TRBV5-1 and TRBJ2-6 provide the parts outside the CDR3, is KAGVTQTPRYLIKTRGQQVTLSCSPISGHRSVSWYQQTPGQGLQFLFEYFSETQRNKGNFPGRFSGRQFSNSRSEMNVSTLELGDSALYLCASSLEPGANVLTFGAGSRLTVL.

The rearrangement uses TRBV4-1 and TRBJ2-3; possibly TRBD2 for D (5 bases). The CDR3 sequence is 14 residues long. Trimming shortened V by 1 base and J by 1 base, and 6 bases separated the two germline ends. Per the germline V gene, CDR1 is MGHRA and CDR2 is YSYEKL. CDR3 in DNA: TGCGCCAGCAGCCAAGGGACTGGCACAGATACGCAGTATTTT. Protein: CASSQGTGTDTQYF.

The chain joins TRBV6-1 to TRBJ2-4; TRBD2 is a possible D gene (5 bases). The V end was cut by 7 bases, the J end by 3 bases, with 16 bases between. This CDR3 is 15 amino acids long. Germline V gene data show CDR1 as MNHNS and CDR2 as SASEGT. In DNA, the CDR3 is TGTGCCAGCAATGGCGGCGTCCGGGGCAAAAACATTCAGTACTTC. It is translated as CASNGGVRGKNIQYF.

This rearrangement joins TRBV10-3 to TRBJ2-3; 8 bases line up with TRBD1. V shed 6 bases and J 6 bases; nucleotides not matched to a gene: 8. The CDR3 has 14 residues. Germline loops: CDR1 ENHRY, CDR2 SYGVKD. In DNA, the CDR3 is TGTGCCATCAGGCCGGGACAGGCAGGCGATACGCAGTATTTT. As protein: CAIRPGQAGDTQYF.

The chain recombines TRBV30 with TRBJ2-6; 8 bases agree with TRBD2. Germline V gene data show CDR1 as GTSNPN and CDR2 as SVGIG (reference sequence). With 5 bases clipped from V and 2 bases from J, the junction kept 2 bases outside the gene matches. CDR3 length: 14 amino acids. The DNA of the CDR3 is TGTGCCTGGGGCGGGGGGCCTGGGGCCAACGTCCTGACTTTC. Amino acid sequence: CAWGGGPGANVLTF.

The CDR3 DNA is TGTGCCAGCAGCGTAGGACCGGGACAGGGCTACGAGCAGTACTTC. Translated: CASSVGPGQGYEQYF. The chain carries TRBV9 and TRBJ2-7, with 9 bases identical to TRBD1. V dropped 0 bases and J dropped 3; count of bases not matched to a gene: 4. The length of the CDR3 is 15 residues. Germline CDR1 is SGDLS and CDR2 is YYNGEE.

This clone came up once. CDR3 nucleotide sequence: TGTGCCAGCAGCCCCTCGGCGGGGGACGCAGATACGCAGTATTTT. Translating it yields CASSPSAGDADTQYF. J is TRBJ2-3 and V is TRBV6-1; 7 nucleotides agree with TRBD2. The V and J ends lost 6 bases and 4 bases, in that order; junction bases with no gene match: 10. This CDR3 comprises 15 residues. Germline V CDR1 and CDR2: MNHNS, SASEGT.

The chain links TRBV6-4 to TRBJ1-1; D remains unclear. The germline V gene has CDR1 MRHNA and CDR2 SNTAGT. The CDR3 consists of 16 residues. Trimming removed 7 bases at V and 1 base at J, with 19 bases between. CDR3 nucleotides: TGTGCCAGCACACACTTGGGGAGGGTTCGGAACACTGAAGCTTTCTTT. Translation: CASTHLGRVRNTEAFF.

The CDR3 loop is CASFTSAVGELFF. CDR3 coding DNA: TGCGCCAGCTTTACCAGCGCGGTCGGGGAGCTGTTTTTT. The chain employs TRBV10-2 and TRBJ2-2; D is ambiguous. Germline CDR1 WSHSY, CDR2 SAAADI. The length of the CDR3 is 13 residues. V lost 8 bases to trimming and J lost 7 bases, with 14 bases between them.

This chain joins TRBV28 and TRBJ2-3; the match to TRBD1 covers 7 bases. Germline loops: CDR1 MDHEN, CDR2 SYDVKM. With 5 bases clipped from V and 2 bases from J, the junction kept 10 bases outside the gene matches. The CDR3 length is 16 residues. The CDR3 region is CASSPLGQTITDTQYF. For the CDR3, the DNA is TGTGCCAGCAGTCCGCTGGGACAGACTATCACAGATACGCAGTATTTT.

The rearrangement links TRBV6-1 to TRBJ1-2; D perhaps matches TRBD1 (6 bases). CDR3 length: 15 residues. Germline CDR1 and CDR2: MNHNS and SASEGT. V was pared by 1 base and J by 4 bases, with 13 bases between. The CDR3 DNA is TGTGCCAGCAGTGAAGAATTCAGGGGACCCTATGGCTACACCTTC. Protein product: CASSEEFRGPYGYTF.

The V gene is TRBV11-2, the J gene TRBJ1-1; D not certain. Germline values: CDR1 SGHAT, CDR2 FQNNGV. The CDR3 has 14 residues. V lost 0 bases and J 3 bases, leaving 8 bases between the germline ends. CDR3 bases: TGTGCCAGCAGCTTAGATCAGTCGTACACTGAAGCTTTCTTT. It encodes CASSLDQSYTEAFF. The full variable domain, rest sourced from reference TRBV11-2 and TRBJ1-1, is EAGVAQSPRYKIIEKRQSVAFWCNPISGHATLYWYQQILGQGPKLLIQFQNNGVVDDSQLPKDRFSAERLKGVDSTLKIQPAKLEDSAVYLCASSLDQSYTEAFFGQGTRLTVV.

The rearrangement joins TRBV30 to TRBJ1-2, with a possible D match to TRBD1 (5 bases). The CDR3 contains 12 residues. CDR1 and CDR2 from the germline V gene are GTSNPN and SVGIG (reference sequence). CDR3 in amino acids: CARGEFNYGYTF. The DNA for the CDR3 is TGTGCTCGAGGGGAATTCAACTATGGCTACACCTTC.

The chain joins TRBV5-1 to TRBJ1-1; 8 bases map to TRBD1. Germline V gene sequence: CDR1 SGHRS, CDR2 YFSETQ. After removal of 4 bases from V and 1 base from J, the junction contained 3 bases not matched to a gene. The CDR3 runs 14 residues. CDR3 nucleotide sequence: TGCGCCAGCAGCGAGGGGACAGGGAACACTGAAGCTTTCTTT. Protein product: CASSEGTGNTEAFF.